This T cell receptor (beta chain) was recorded in a study of blood T cell repertoires in COVID-19. CDR3 size: 14 residues. V dropped 1 base and J dropped 10 bases, with 11 bases sitting between them. Per the germline V gene, CDR1 is SGHAT and CDR2 is FQNNGV. This clone was counted a single time. Repertoires were generated with immunoSEQ multiplex PCR, while TCRdb's copy carries only in-frame clones and drops some. The sample lists 90,000 or so clones, more than 70% seen once, with approximately 0.5% in the top ten. The origin of this receptor is a man aged 55-75 years with acute or convalescent COVID-19. Material for sequencing was peripheral blood. The rearrangement joins TRBV11-2 to TRBJ1-6, with D unclear. CDR3 sequence (DNA): TGTGCCAGCAGCTTAGGCGGGCGCGAATCACCCCTCCACTTT. The encoded protein is CASSLGGRESPLHF.